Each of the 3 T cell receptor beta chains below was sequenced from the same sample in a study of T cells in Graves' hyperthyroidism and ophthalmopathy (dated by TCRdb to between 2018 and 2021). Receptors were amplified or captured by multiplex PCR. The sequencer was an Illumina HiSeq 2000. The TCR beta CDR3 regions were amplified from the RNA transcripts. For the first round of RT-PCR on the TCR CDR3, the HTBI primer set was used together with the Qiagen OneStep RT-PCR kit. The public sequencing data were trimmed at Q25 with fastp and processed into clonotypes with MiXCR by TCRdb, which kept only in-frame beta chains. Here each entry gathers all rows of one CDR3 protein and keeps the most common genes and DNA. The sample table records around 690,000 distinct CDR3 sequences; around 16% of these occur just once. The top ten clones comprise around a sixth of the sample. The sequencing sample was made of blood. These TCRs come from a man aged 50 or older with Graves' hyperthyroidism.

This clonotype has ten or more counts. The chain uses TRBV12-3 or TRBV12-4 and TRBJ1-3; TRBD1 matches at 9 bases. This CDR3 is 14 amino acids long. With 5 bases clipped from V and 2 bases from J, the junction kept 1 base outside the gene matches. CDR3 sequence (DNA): TGTGCCAGCAGTGACAGGGGGACTGGAAACACCATATATTTT. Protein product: CASSDRGTGNTIYF.

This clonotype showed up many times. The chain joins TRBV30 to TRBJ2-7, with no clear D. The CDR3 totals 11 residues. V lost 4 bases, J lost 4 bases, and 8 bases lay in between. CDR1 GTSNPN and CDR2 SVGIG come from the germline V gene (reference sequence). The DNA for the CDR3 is TGTGCCTGGACTCGTGGGTACGAGCAGTACTTC. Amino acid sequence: CAWTRGYEQYF.

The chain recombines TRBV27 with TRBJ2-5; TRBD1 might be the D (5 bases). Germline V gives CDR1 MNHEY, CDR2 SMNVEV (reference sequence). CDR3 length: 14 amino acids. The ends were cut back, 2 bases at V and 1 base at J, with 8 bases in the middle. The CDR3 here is CASSLKGFQETQYF. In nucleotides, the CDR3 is TGTGCCAGCAGTTTAAAGGGGTTCCAAGAGACCCAGTACTTC.